These 25 T cell receptor beta chains were all obtained from the same sample, sequenced in a study of T cell responses to AZD1222 COVID-19 vaccine. TCRdb's copy holds only in-frame clones and misses some; the assay was immunoSEQ multiplex PCR. The sample yields under 140,000 clones, 85% to 90% seen once. This material consisted of peripheral blood, taken 28 days after the second AZD1222 dose. The receptors were sampled from an adult who received the AZD1222 COVID-19 vaccine.

This chain joins TRBV5-1 and TRBJ2-1; weak D call: TRBD2 (5 bases). CDR1 is SGHRS, CDR2 YFSETQ, per germline. The CDR3 is 14 amino acids. Trimming pared 1 base from V and 7 bases from J, leaving 12 bases between. In DNA, the CDR3 is TGCGCCAGCAGCTTGAGAGCGGCTCGAAATGAGCAGTTCTTC. Translating gives CASSLRAARNEQFF.

The chain recombines TRBV12-3 or TRBV12-4 with TRBJ2-5; no definite D call. Between the trimmed V and J ends, which lost 5 bases and 0 bases, there was a span of 4 bases. The CDR3 runs to 12 residues. The CDR3 region is CASSSNQETQYF. The CDR3 DNA sequence: TGTGCCAGCAGTAGCAACCAAGAGACCCAGTACTTC.

The chain combines TRBV2 with TRBJ2-3, with unresolved D. Per the germline V gene, CDR1 is SNHLY and CDR2 is FYNNEI. Deletions cut 2 bases from V and 6 bases from J, with 12 bases between. The CDR3 consists of 14 residues. CDR3: CASSESKSLDTQYF. The CDR3 DNA sequence: TGTGCCAGCAGTGAAAGTAAAAGTCTGGATACGCAGTATTTT.

This chain uses TRBV7-9 with TRBJ2-5; D is unresolved. V was trimmed by 1 base and J by 7 bases, leaving 7 bases between them. CDR3 length equals 12 residues. Looked up from germline, CDR1 is SEHNR and CDR2 is FQNEAQ (reference sequence). CDR3 loop: CASSLGLRTQYF. CDR3 in DNA: TGTGCCAGCAGCTTAGGGCTTCGGACCCAGTACTTC.

The chain uses TRBV6-1 and TRBJ1-4; D possibly corresponds to TRBD1 (5 bases). Trimming pared 2 bases from V and 0 bases from J, leaving 13 bases between. The CDR3 covers 17 residues. Germline V gives CDR1 MNHNS, CDR2 SASEGT. The CDR3, as DNA: TGTGCCAGCAGTGAACATGGGGGAGCTGCAACTAATGAAAAACTGTTTTTT. Translated: CASSEHGGAATNEKLFF.

This clone showed up just once. CDR3 region: CASSVWGDRDYYGYTF. DNA of the CDR3: TGTGCCAGCAGTGTGTGGGGTGACAGGGATTACTATGGCTACACCTTC. V usage is TRBV6-1 and J usage is TRBJ1-2; TRBD1 matches at 7 bases. The CDR3 length is 16 residues. In germline, CDR1 is MNHNS, CDR2 SASEGT. Losses at the gene ends were 4 bases for V and 3 bases for J; bases not matched to a gene: 11.

This chain uses TRBV10-3 with TRBJ1-2; D is unresolved. The CDR3 consists of 12 residues. Germline V gene data show CDR1 as ENHRY and CDR2 as SYGVKD. Trimming shortened V by 4 bases and J by 4 bases, and 7 bases separated the two germline ends. The DNA for the CDR3 is TGTGCCATCAGTGGTTCAGTCTATGGCTACACCTTC. Translating gives CAISGSVYGYTF.

The gene calls are TRBV3-1 (or the pseudogene TRBV3-2) and TRBJ1-4, with 7 bases aligning to TRBD1. CDR1 and CDR2 from the germline V gene are LGHDT and YNNKEL (reference sequence). J gave up 7 bases and V 6 bases, and 8 bases lay outside the gene matches. The CDR3 runs to 14 residues. CDR3 bases: TGTGCCAGCAGACATGGGACAGCGGGTGAAAAACTGTTTTTT. Amino acid sequence: CASRHGTAGEKLFF.

The J gene is TRBJ1-1, the V gene TRBV13; D uncertain. The V end lost 3 bases, the J end lost 7 bases, and 6 bases lay between the germline ends. This CDR3 spans 11 amino acids. The V gene's germline CDR1 is PRHDT and CDR2 FYEKMQ (reference sequence). The CDR3, as DNA: TGTGCCAGCAGCTTCCGAGGTGAAGCTTTCTTT. Protein sequence: CASSFRGEAFF. The entire variable domain, with the rest obtained from reference TRBV13 and TRBJ1-1, is as follows: AAGVIQSPRHLIKEKRETATLKCYPIPRHDTVYWYQQGPGQDPQFLISFYEKMQSDKGSIPDRFSAQQFSDYHSELNMSSLELGDSALYFCASSFRGEAFFGQGTRLTVV.

The V gene is TRBV25-1, the J gene TRBJ1-4, with 9 positions matching TRBD1. With 4 bases clipped from V and 7 bases from J, the junction kept 7 bases outside the gene matches. This CDR3 is built from 15 residues. The germline V gene encodes CDR1 MGHDK and CDR2 SYGVNS. This CDR3 reads CASSVHRGLGEKLFF. CDR3 nucleotides: TGTGCCAGCAGTGTCCACAGGGGGCTGGGTGAAAAACTGTTTTTT.

V usage is TRBV3-1 (or the pseudogene TRBV3-2) and J usage is TRBJ2-1, with 14 bases aligning to TRBD2. The CDR3 contains 16 residues. The germline V gene encodes CDR1 LGHDT and CDR2 YNNKEL (reference sequence). V gave up 1 base and J gave up 4 bases; unmatched junction bases: 0. The CDR3 DNA follows: TGTGCCAGCAGCCAAGGACTAGCGGGGGGGTACAATGAGCAGTTCTTC. This encodes CASSQGLAGGYNEQFF.

The table lists this clone with a count of one. The chain carries TRBV7-9 and TRBJ2-7; the D is unclear. CDR3 length: 11 amino acids. Trimming took 3 bases from V and 12 from J, leaving 12 bases between them. The germline CDR1 and CDR2 sequences are SEHNR and FQNEAQ (reference sequence). CDR3 in amino acids: CASSLGTLAYF. CDR3 DNA: TGTGCCAGCAGCTTGGGAACCCTCGCGTACTTC.

The J gene is TRBJ2-7, the V gene TRBV3-1 (or the pseudogene TRBV3-2); D is unclear. The length of the CDR3 is 15 residues. Germline CDR1 is LGHDT and CDR2 is YNNKEL (reference sequence). The V gene lost 4 bases and the J gene lost 0 bases, with 13 bases spanning the gap. CDR3 residues: CASSLGLPSSYEQYF. The CDR3 coding sequence is TGTGCCAGCAGCCTGGGTCTCCCCAGCTCCTACGAGCAGTACTTC.

The rearrangement joins TRBV9 to TRBJ2-3; no clear D gene. Looked up from germline, CDR1 is SGDLS and CDR2 is YYNGEE. Trimming cost V 3 bases and J 7 bases, with 6 bases left between them. The CDR3 consists of 11 residues. The CDR3 reads CASSARYTQYF. Here the CDR3 DNA reads TGTGCCAGCAGCGCGAGGTATACGCAGTATTTT.

The rearrangement links TRBV7-9 to TRBJ1-3; 8 bases are shared with TRBD1. CDR1 and CDR2 (germline): SEHNR, FQNEAQ (reference sequence). The CDR3 is 14 residues long. V lost 5 bases to trimming and J lost 4 bases; unmatched junction nucleotides: 4. CDR3: CASSLNRGGNTIYF. In DNA form, the CDR3 reads TGTGCCAGCAGCCTTAACAGGGGGGGAAACACCATATATTTT. The full variable domain, rest sourced from reference TRBV7-9 and TRBJ1-3, is DTGVSQNPRHKITKRGQNVTFRCDPISEHNRLYWYRQTLGQGPEFLTYFQNEAQLEKSRLLSDRFSAERPKGSFSTLEIQRTEQGDSAMYLCASSLNRGGNTIYFGEGSWLTVV.

The chain uses TRBV2 and TRBJ1-2, with 9 bases fitting TRBD1. This CDR3 has 13 amino acids. In germline, CDR1 is SNHLY, CDR2 FYNNEI. V lost 7 bases to trimming and J lost 7 bases; unmatched junction nucleotides: 7. In DNA form, the CDR3 reads TGTGCCAGCAATCCGGACAGGGGAGGTGGCTACACCTTC. It translates to CASNPDRGGGYTF.

The chain joins TRBV27 to TRBJ1-4; D may be TRBD1 (5 bases). CDR1 is MNHEY and CDR2 is SMNVEV in the germline V gene (reference sequence). Trimming took 6 bases from V and 4 from J, leaving 15 bases between them. This CDR3 is built from 15 residues. This CDR3 reads CASSRVDSRNEKLFF. The CDR3 nucleotides read TGTGCCAGCAGCAGGGTTGACAGTCGTAATGAAAAACTGTTTTTT.

The chain employs TRBV28 and TRBJ1-4; D may be TRBD1 (5 bases). CDR1 MDHEN and CDR2 SYDVKM come from the germline V gene. Trimming pared 5 bases from V and 6 bases from J, leaving 13 bases between. CDR3 length equals 14 residues. CDR3 residues: CASSPRGTDEKLFF. The CDR3 DNA reads TGTGCCAGCAGTCCACGGGGGACGGATGAAAAACTGTTTTTT.

V usage is TRBV4-1 and J usage is TRBJ2-3; D is uncertain. The ends were cut back, 2 bases at V and 8 bases at J, with 14 bases in the middle. Germline V gives CDR1 MGHRA, CDR2 YSYEKL. The CDR3 extends over 14 amino acids. The CDR3 loop is CASSQTLVPGTQYF. For the CDR3, the DNA is TGCGCCAGCAGCCAAACACTGGTCCCGGGTACGCAGTATTTT.

This clone has just a few counts. The chain's CDR3 is CASSRPGGNQPQHF. The CDR3 coding sequence is TGTGCCAGCAGCCGTCCGGGCGGCAATCAGCCCCAGCATTTT. The chain links TRBV4-2 to TRBJ1-5, with D hard to call. Trimming pared 4 bases from V and 2 bases from J, leaving 9 bases between. The CDR3 is 14 residues long. From germline, CDR1 is LGHNA and CDR2 YNFKEQ.

The chain uses TRBV28 and TRBJ2-1; D remains unclear. Germline V CDR1 and CDR2: MDHEN, SYDVKM. V was pared by 4 bases and J by 13 bases, with 8 bases between. The CDR3 covers 10 residues. CDR3 in amino acids: CASSYEEQFF. The CDR3 nucleotides are TGTGCCAGCAGTTATGAAGAACAGTTCTTC.

This clone was counted only a few times. The chain links TRBV5-1 to TRBJ1-3; TRBD1 matches at 9 bases. Germline assignment: CDR1 SGHRS and CDR2 YFSETQ. The CDR3 runs 15 residues. The V segment lost 5 bases and the J segment 3 bases; nucleotides outside the gene matches: 6. CDR3: CASRKWTGVGNTIYF. For the CDR3, the DNA is TGCGCCAGCAGAAAATGGACAGGGGTTGGAAACACCATATATTTT.

The chain has TRBV19 and TRBJ1-1; 7 bases map to TRBD1. Germline-derived CDR1 and CDR2 are LNHDA and SQIVND (reference sequence). The length of the CDR3 is 14 residues. The V segment lost 5 bases and the J segment 1 base; nucleotides outside the gene matches: 4. CDR3 in DNA: TGTGCCAGTAGTCACGGGACAGCGAACACTGAAGCTTTCTTT. It encodes CASSHGTANTEAFF.

The rearrangement uses TRBV27 and TRBJ2-7; tentatively, D is TRBD2 (7 bases). The CDR3 consists of 19 residues. The germline CDR1 and CDR2 sequences are MNHEY and SMNVEV (reference sequence). Trimming cost V 5 bases and J 4 bases, with 30 bases left between them. CDR3 DNA sequence: TGTGCCAGCAGTCCCCAGGGGAGGGGCCTCTCAACAATAAGATACGAGCAGTACTTC. It codes for CASSPQGRGLSTIRYEQYF.

CDR3 region: CASSLERGQTKTQYF. The DNA of the CDR3 is TGTGCCAGCAGTCTCGAGAGGGGACAGACGAAGACCCAGTACTTC. This rearrangement joins TRBV27 to TRBJ2-5; 7 positions match TRBD1. The junction had 12 bases not matched to a gene; V was cut back by 5 bases and J by 6 bases. The germline V gene encodes CDR1 MNHEY and CDR2 SMNVEV (reference sequence). There are 15 residues in the CDR3.